Each of the 20 T cell receptor beta chains below was sequenced from the same sample in a study of blood T cells in healthy people across ages. Combining a sample-barcoded 5' primer with a J-beta primer mix, a second PCR ran for 7 to 11 cycles. In TCRdb, the 5' RACE reads were re-called with MiXCR into one record per CDR3 protein. Among some 1.5 million distinct CDR3 sequences listed, 28% were seen once. Sequenced material: blood. These receptors came from a woman in her twenties or thirties in good health.

J is TRBJ2-2 and V is TRBV7-6; D gene uncertain. The V end lost 3 bases, the J end lost 3 bases, and 8 bases lay between the germline ends. CDR3 length: 14 amino acids. CDR1 is SGHVS and CDR2 is FNYEAQ in the germline V gene. CDR3: CASSFRLDTGELFF. The CDR3 DNA follows: TGTGCCAGCAGCTTCAGACTCGACACCGGGGAGCTGTTTTTT. Complete variable domain (other parts from reference TRBV7-6 and TRBJ2-2): GAGVSQSPRYKVTKRGQDVALRCDPISGHVSLYWYRQALGQGPEFLTYFNYEAQQDKSGLPNDRFSAERPEGSISTLTIQRTEQRDSAMYRCASSFRLDTGELFFGEGSRLTVL.

The chain recombines TRBV14 with TRBJ2-3; no reliable D call. Trimming removed 2 bases from V and 2 bases from J, with 11 bases in between. CDR1 SGHDN and CDR2 FVKESK come from the germline V gene. CDR3 length: 15 residues. The CDR3 bases are TGTGCCAGCAGCCAATTAACAGCAGACACAGATACGCAGTATTTT. Its protein is CASSQLTADTDTQYF.

The chain carries TRBV3-1 and TRBJ1-1; D gene ambiguous. With 5 bases removed from V and 5 bases from J, the gap between germline ends came to 9 bases. The V gene's germline CDR1 is LGHDT and CDR2 YNNKEL (reference sequence). The length of the CDR3 is 12 residues. The CDR3 DNA is TGTGCCAGCAGCTTCCGGCCAACTGAAGCTTTCTTT. Translating it yields CASSFRPTEAFF.

This clonotype was observed a handful of times. The chain uses TRBV18 and TRBJ2-5, with 13 bases that match TRBD2. V shed 4 bases, J shed 3 bases, and the junction held 5 bases outside the gene matches. The CDR3 sequence is 16 residues long. Germline V gene lookup returns CDR1 KGHSH and CDR2 LQKENI. CDR3 protein: CASSLPGTSGEETQYF. CDR3 DNA: TGTGCCAGCTCACTCCCCGGGACTAGCGGGGAAGAGACCCAGTACTTC.

V is TRBV6-6 and J is TRBJ2-7; D possibly matches TRBD1 or TRBD2 (6 bases each). Trimming pared 6 bases from V and 2 bases from J, leaving 20 bases between. The germline V gene has CDR1 MNHNY and CDR2 SVGAGI (reference sequence). The CDR3 runs 16 residues. The chain's CDR3 is CASSTGSGASPYEQYF. In DNA, the CDR3 is TGTGCCAGCAGCACAGGGTCGGGGGCCAGTCCCTACGAGCAGTACTTC.

In its sample, this clonotype was seen a few times. V gene TRBV7-9 combines with J gene TRBJ2-1, with 8 bases identical to TRBD2. J lost 3 bases, V lost 10 bases, and 5 bases had no gene match. CDR1 and CDR2 (germline): SEHNR, FQNEAQ (reference sequence). The CDR3 is made up of 13 amino acids. The CDR3 nucleotides read TGTGCCACTCGGCGGGGGGTCTACAATGAGCAGTTCTTC. This encodes CATRRGVYNEQFF. The complete variable domain, with remaining parts taken from reference TRBV7-9 and TRBJ2-1, reads DTGVSQNPRHKITKRGQNVTFRCDPISEHNRLYWYRQTLGQGPEFLTYFQNEAQLEKSRLLSDRFSAERPKGSFSTLEIQRTEQGDSAMYLCATRRGVYNEQFFGPGTRLTVL.

The rearrangement links TRBV7-9 to TRBJ1-2; 7 positions agree with TRBD1. This CDR3 is built from 15 residues. Losses at the gene ends were 6 bases for V and 3 bases for J; bases not matched to a gene: 10. The germline CDR1 and CDR2 sequences are SEHNR and FQNEAQ (reference sequence). Written as DNA, the CDR3 is TGTGCCAGCAGACTAACTCAGGGGGAGGACTATGGCTACACCTTC. It specifies CASRLTQGEDYGYTF.

The V call is TRBV5-1, the J call TRBJ2-5; D might be TRBD1 (6 bases). With 1 base removed from V and 4 bases from J, the gap between germline ends came to 11 bases. This CDR3 region has 14 residues. Germline values: CDR1 SGHRS, CDR2 YFSETQ. CDR3 bases: TGCGCCAGCAGCTTGCAGGACAGAGGAGAGACCCAGTACTTC. Its protein is CASSLQDRGETQYF.

Comments on this clonotype: The CDR3 does not close with the conserved phenylalanine or tryptophan, likely indicating a read error. The chain recombines TRBV9 with TRBJ2-3; TRBD2 might be the D (5 bases). The germline V gene has CDR1 SGDLS and CDR2 YYNGEE. V lost 4 bases and J 2 bases, leaving 17 bases between the germline ends. This CDR3 region has 16 residues. The CDR3 spells CASSPGSGQNTDTQYL. The DNA of the CDR3 is TGTGCCAGCAGCCCGGGGTCCGGTCAGAACACAGATACGCAGTATTTG.

This clonotype was detected a few times. The chain is built from TRBV5-5 and TRBJ2-1; unclear D gene. The CDR3 extends over 16 amino acids. Germline loops: CDR1 SGHKS, CDR2 YYEKEE (reference sequence). The V end was cut by 0 bases, the J end by 1 base, with 11 bases between. The CDR3 is CASSLALAPSYNEQFF. As DNA, the CDR3 is TGTGCCAGCAGCTTGGCCCTGGCTCCTTCCTACAATGAGCAGTTCTTC.

The chain couples TRBV5-5 to TRBJ2-1; D tentatively fits TRBD1 or TRBD2 (6 bases each). The germline V gene has CDR1 SGHKS and CDR2 YYEKEE (reference sequence). This CDR3 is built from 15 residues. The V end was cut by 5 bases, the J end by 2 bases, with 14 bases between. The CDR3 here is CASRRGAGTYNEQFF. DNA of the CDR3: TGTGCCAGCAGAAGGGGGGCAGGGACCTACAATGAGCAGTTCTTC.

This clonotype was counted between two and nine times. The J gene is TRBJ1-2, the V gene TRBV7-2, with D possibly matching TRBD1 (5 bases). V lost 5 bases and J lost 8, with 18 bases in between. Per germline, CDR1 SGHTA and CDR2 FQGNSA. The CDR3 covers 14 residues. CDR3 amino acids: CASSPTQGRGGYTF. CDR3 in DNA: TGTGCCAGCAGCCCTACTCAGGGCCGAGGGGGCTACACCTTC.

This clonotype was observed a few times. This rearrangement joins TRBV7-2 to TRBJ2-7; no firm D call. This CDR3 region has 11 residues. Trimming removed 4 bases from V and 10 bases from J, with 11 bases in between. CDR1 is SGHTA, CDR2 FQGNSA, per germline. The chain's CDR3 is CASSYREPQYF. CDR3 nucleotide sequence: TGTGCCAGCAGCTATCGTGAGCCCCAGTACTTC.

Worth noting for this clonotype: One end of the junction is discordant with germline, which a read error may explain. The rearrangement joins TRBV27 to TRBJ2-7; 7 bases fit TRBD1. The CDR3 sequence is 14 residues long. Germline V gives CDR1 MNHEY, CDR2 SMNVEV (reference sequence). DNA for the CDR3: TGTGCCGGCAGATTGACAGGGAGCTCCTACGAGCAGTACTTC. Amino acid sequence: CAGRLTGSSYEQYF.

This clonotype was observed at least ten times. V and J are TRBV7-9 and TRBJ2-3; D is unresolved. V was cut by 1 base and J by 2 bases, with 16 bases left in between. CDR3 length: 17 amino acids. From germline, CDR1 is SEHNR and CDR2 FQNEAQ (reference sequence). The chain's CDR3 is CASSLVVYLGDTDTQYF. DNA for the CDR3: TGTGCCAGCAGCTTAGTAGTATATCTGGGTGACACAGATACGCAGTATTTT.

This clonotype was found a few times. CDR3 sequence: CASSPSTSLVYEQYF. DNA for the CDR3: TGTGCCAGCTCACCGAGCACTAGTTTAGTCTACGAGCAGTACTTC. V gene TRBV18 combines with J gene TRBJ2-7, with a tentative D call TRBD2 (5 bases). The germline V gene encodes CDR1 KGHSH and CDR2 LQKENI. Between the trimmed V and J ends, which lost 3 bases and 3 bases, there was a span of 15 bases. The CDR3 extends over 15 amino acids.

As concerns this clonotype: A much larger clone differs from this one at a single base, so this may be a read error. J is TRBJ2-3 and V is TRBV7-2; 10 bases agree with TRBD2. The CDR3 covers 17 residues. Germline CDR1 reads SGHTA; CDR2 reads FQGNSA. The CDR3 bases are TGTGCCAGCAGCTTAAGAAGGACAGCGGGAGGGCCAGATGCGCAGTATTTT. Protein sequence: CASSLRRTAGGPDAQYF.

This chain connects TRBV3-1 to TRBJ1-5; 9 bases fit TRBD1. The CDR3 sequence is 14 residues long. From germline, CDR1 is LGHDT and CDR2 YNNKEL (reference sequence). J was trimmed by 7 bases and V by 5 bases; bases with no gene match: 6. CDR3 sequence reads: CASSVTGGLQPQHF. CDR3 nucleotides: TGTGCCAGCAGCGTGACAGGGGGTTTGCAGCCCCAGCATTTT. The full variable domain, with the rest looked up from reference TRBV3-1 and TRBJ1-5, is DTAVSQTPKYLVTQMGNDKSIKCEQNLGHDTMYWYKQDSKKFLKIMFSYNNKELIINETVPNRFSPKSPDKAHLNLHINSLELGDSAVYFCASSVTGGLQPQHFGDGTRLSIL.

The V gene is TRBV7-9, the J gene TRBJ2-7; D remains unclear. The ends were cut back, 5 bases at V and 5 bases at J, with 16 bases in the middle. Per the germline V gene, CDR1 is SEHNR and CDR2 is FQNEAQ (reference sequence). This CDR3 is built from 14 residues. The CDR3 bases are TGTGCCAGCAGCCCGGGCAGGCCTGGGGACGAGCAGTACTTC. Residues: CASSPGRPGDEQYF.

The chain recombines TRBV21-1 with TRBJ2-7; the D segment call TRBD1 is taken from the table without a DNA check. TRBV21-1 is a known pseudogene. This CDR3 comprises 20 residues. The CDR3 loop is CASSKTGQLIAPPCSYEQYF. The CDR3 DNA is TGTGCCAGCAGCAAGACGGGACAGCTGATTGCACCTCCGTGCTCCTACGAGCAGTACTTC.